This TCR beta chain was found in a study of OX40 agonist ivuxolimab in advanced cancers. Clones were read by immunoSEQ multiplex PCR, and TCRdb kept only the in-frame ones, dropping some. The sample gives roughly 70,000 clones, roughly four fifths of which show up once; less than 6% is in the top ten. The CDR3 consists of 12 residues. The V gene's germline CDR1 is KGHSH and CDR2 LQKENI. Trimming shortened V by 5 bases and J by 0 bases, and 5 bases separated the two germline ends. This rearrangement joins TRBV18 to TRBJ2-7; D is uncertain. The sequence was collected from an adult with an advanced solid tumor such as melanoma, head and neck, liver or kidney cancer. Sequencing used CD4+ or CD8+ T cells sorted from blood, obtained in a trial of the OX40 agonist ivuxolimab. The chain's CDR3 is CASSSYSYEQYF. DNA of the CDR3: TGTGCCAGCTCATCGTACTCCTACGAGCAGTACTTC.